This T cell receptor (beta chain) appears in the sequencing data of a study of radiotherapy plus CTLA-4 blockade in lung cancer. V lost 5 bases and J 0 bases, leaving 5 bases between the germline ends. CDR1 is SQVTM and CDR2 is ANQGSEA in the germline V gene. The CDR3 runs to 13 residues. This clone was observed a few times. Repertoires were generated with immunoSEQ multiplex PCR, while TCRdb's copy carries only in-frame clones and drops some. The sample has under 35,000 clones, less than 75% seen once. The sample here was peripheral blood, taken from a patient treated with radiotherapy plus ipilimumab. The receptor was isolated from a human donor with non-small cell lung cancer whose response to radiotherapy plus ipilimumab could not be evaluated. This rearrangement joins TRBV29-1 to TRBJ2-6; D is unresolved. Here the CDR3 DNA reads TGCAGCGTTCTGTCCTCTGGGGCCAACGTCCTGACTTTC. This codes for CSVLSSGANVLTF. The full variable domain, rest sourced from reference TRBV29-1 and TRBJ2-6, is SAVISQKPSRDICQRGTSLTIQCQVDSQVTMMFWYRQQPGQSLTLIATANQGSEATYESGFVIDKFPISRPNLTFSTLTVSNMSPEDSSIYLCSVLSSGANVLTFGAGSRLTVL.